What follows describes a single T cell receptor (beta chain). Using unique molecular identifiers, the investigators prepared the TCRbeta library. TCRdb used MiXCR to reprocess the PCR reads, holding one entry per CDR3 protein. The sample includes around 370,000 distinct CDR3 sequences, 15% to 20% of them seen just once. This entry is derived from a study of T-cell reconstitution after alpha-beta-depleted transplantation in children. The V end was cut by 4 bases, the J end by 3 bases, with 10 bases between. There are 13 residues in the CDR3. Germline V gene data show CDR1 as MGHRA and CDR2 as YSYEKL. The V call is TRBV4-1, the J call TRBJ2-7, with D unresolved. The sequence was obtained from a male patient aged 2-9 years who had a stem cell transplant for acute lymphoblastic leukemia, so the T cells may come from the graft donor. The material sequenced was PBMCs, mostly from graft donor cells, taken 360 days after TCRalphabeta/CD19-depleted stem cell transplant. The CDR3 DNA is TGCGCCAGCAGCCCCACCCCGATCTACGAGCAGTACTTC. Its translation: CASSPTPIYEQYF.